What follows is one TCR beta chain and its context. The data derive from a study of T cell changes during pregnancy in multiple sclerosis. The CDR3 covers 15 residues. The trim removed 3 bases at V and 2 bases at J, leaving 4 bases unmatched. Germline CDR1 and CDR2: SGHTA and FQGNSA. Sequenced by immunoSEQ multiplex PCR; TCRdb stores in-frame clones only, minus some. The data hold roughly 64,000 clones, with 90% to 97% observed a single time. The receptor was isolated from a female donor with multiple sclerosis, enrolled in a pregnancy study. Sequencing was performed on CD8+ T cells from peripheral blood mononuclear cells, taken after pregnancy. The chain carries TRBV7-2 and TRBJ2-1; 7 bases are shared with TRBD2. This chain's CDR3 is CASSLRLAPYNEQFF. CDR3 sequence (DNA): TGTGCCAGCAGCTTGAGACTAGCACCCTACAATGAGCAGTTCTTC.